This note documents a single T cell receptor (beta chain) sequence. One Seattle source followed patients from active infection through their disease course. The CDR3 length is 15 residues. Trimming took 6 bases from V and 9 from J; bases not matched to a gene: 12. Germline CDR1 LGHDT, CDR2 YNNKEL (reference sequence). These data are taken from a study of blood T cell repertoires in COVID-19. Overall study context: Collection of acute and convalescent COVID-19 samples took place in the United States, Italy and Spain. PBMCs, B-cell-depleted T cells, or T cells were the source of the cDNA or gDNA that made up the material.

Methods used by the authors: Estimation of nucleated cell counts relied on the amplification of reference gene primers. Libraries were prepared by immunoSEQ multiplex PCR; TCRdb keeps only in-frame clonotypes and omits some of them. The V and J calls and clone size are taken from that table; D and trimming were inferred from the DNA. This sample has some 350,000 clones, with approximately 87% found just once. The sequence was obtained from a woman in her forties or fifties with COVID-19, enrolled during active disease. The specimen was peripheral blood. The V and J genes are TRBV3-1 (or the pseudogene TRBV3-2) and TRBJ2-4, with 9 bases identical to TRBD1. The CDR3 DNA follows: TGTGCCAGCAGACAGAATACGGGACAGGGAAGCATTCAGTACTTC. It yields the protein CASRQNTGQGSIQYF.